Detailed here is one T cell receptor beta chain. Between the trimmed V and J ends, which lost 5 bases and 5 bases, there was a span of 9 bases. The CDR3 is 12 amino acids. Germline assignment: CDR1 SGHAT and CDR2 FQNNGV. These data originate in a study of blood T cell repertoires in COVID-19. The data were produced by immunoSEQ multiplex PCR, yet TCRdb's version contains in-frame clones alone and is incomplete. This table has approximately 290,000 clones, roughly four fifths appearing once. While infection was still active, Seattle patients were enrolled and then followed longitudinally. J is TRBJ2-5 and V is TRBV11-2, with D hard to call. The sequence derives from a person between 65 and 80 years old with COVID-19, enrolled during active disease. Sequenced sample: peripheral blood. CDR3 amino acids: CASSNGWETQYF. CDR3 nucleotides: TGTGCCAGCAGCAACGGTTGGGAGACCCAGTACTTC.